The 9 T cell receptor beta chains reported below all come from one sample, sequenced in a study of vaccination and CD4 T cells after COVID-19. Scientists ran DNA taken from cultured CD4+ T cells through the Oncomine TCR Beta short-read assay for sequencing. A single record per CDR3 protein comes from TCRdb applying MiXCR to the PCR reads. This sample has approximately 13,000 distinct CDR3 sequences, with about four fifths found just once. These receptors have no identified antigens. Treatment specified: roughly nine-day PBMC culture with coronavirus spike peptide pools or control peptides (ViraFEST assay). Sequencing used CD4+ T cells from blood, cultured in vitro. The receptors come from a human donor who had recovered from COVID-19.

J is TRBJ2-5 and V is TRBV7-2, with a possible D match to TRBD1 (6 bases). V dropped 8 bases and J dropped 2 bases, with 15 bases sitting between them. Per germline, CDR1 SGHTA and CDR2 FQGNSA. The CDR3 has 14 residues. CDR3 sequence: CASSRGSLQETQYF. The DNA for the CDR3 is TGTGCCAGCTCGAGGGGGTCTCTGCAAGAGACCCAGTACTTC.

This clonotype was detected only once. CDR3 loop: CSVSRGGELFF. For the CDR3, the DNA is TGCAGTGTTTCCCGCGGGGGGGAGCTGTTTTTT. The chain joins TRBV20-1 to TRBJ2-2, with D perhaps TRBD2 (5 bases). Germline V CDR1 and CDR2: DFQATT, SNEGSKA (reference sequence). The CDR3 runs 11 residues. V was shortened by 7 bases and J by 8 bases, with 11 bases between the two germline ends.

There are a few counts of this clonotype. The gene calls are TRBV2 and TRBJ2-5; maybe TRBD2 (6 bases). The V and J ends lost 6 bases and 5 bases respectively, with 16 bases between them. Germline V CDR1 and CDR2: SNHLY, FYNNEI. The CDR3 loop spans 14 amino acids. The DNA for the CDR3 is TGTGCCAGCAGGGGGACGGGGGTAAGGGAGACCCAGTACTTC. It yields the protein CASRGTGVRETQYF.

This chain joins TRBV20-1 and TRBJ1-2, with 8 bases lining up with TRBD1. Germline assignment: CDR1 DFQATT and CDR2 SNEGSKA (reference sequence). The CDR3 is made up of 13 amino acids. J gave up 2 bases and V 6 bases, and 5 bases lay outside the gene matches. This CDR3 is CSAMGQANYGYTF. In DNA, the CDR3 is TGCAGTGCCATGGGACAGGCGAACTATGGCTACACCTTC.

This chain links TRBV28 with TRBJ1-5; D ambiguous. The germline CDR1 and CDR2 sequences are MDHEN and SYDVKM. The CDR3 runs 13 residues. V lost 9 bases to trimming and J lost 4 bases, with 13 bases between them. The CDR3 DNA follows: TGTGCCAGTTCTTGGACGTTGAATCAGCCCCAGCATTTT. Encoded protein: CASSWTLNQPQHF.

This chain uses TRBV6-5 with TRBJ2-5, with 7 nucleotides matching TRBD2. Germline V gene data show CDR1 as MNHEY and CDR2 as SVGAGI. The CDR3 length is 16 residues. V gave up 4 bases and J gave up 4 bases; unmatched junction bases: 12. The CDR3: CASSFVISGTGETQYF. In nucleotides, the CDR3 is TGTGCCAGCAGTTTCGTCATCAGCGGGACGGGAGAGACCCAGTACTTC.

The V and J genes are TRBV28 and TRBJ2-1; TRBD2 is a possible D gene (6 bases). The CDR3 length is 17 residues. The V gene lost 1 base and the J gene lost 6 bases, with 19 bases spanning the gap. Looked up from germline, CDR1 is MDHEN and CDR2 is SYDVKM. CDR3 sequence reads: CASSLSQTRRHFNEQFF. The CDR3 region has the DNA TGTGCCAGCAGTTTATCCCAGACTAGGAGGCACTTCAATGAGCAGTTCTTC.

The chain uses TRBV15 and TRBJ1-1; D is ambiguous. The length of the CDR3 is 14 residues. V lost 5 bases and J lost 1, with 11 bases in between. The V gene's germline CDR1 is LNHNV and CDR2 YYDKDF (reference sequence). The DNA for the CDR3 is TGTGCCACCAGCGTGGGCCTGAGGAACACTGAAGCTTTCTTT. Protein sequence: CATSVGLRNTEAFF.

V gene TRBV7-3 combines with J gene TRBJ2-3; perhaps TRBD2 as D (5 bases). Trimming removed 3 bases at V and 0 bases at J, with 16 bases between. The CDR3 is 17 residues long. Germline V gene sequence: CDR1 SGHTA, CDR2 FQGTGA. This chain's CDR3 is CASSFQAGSPSTDTQYF. The CDR3 DNA reads TGTGCCAGCAGCTTCCAGGCGGGTAGTCCTAGCACAGATACGCAGTATTTT.